This T cell receptor beta chain was found in a study of cytomegalovirus exposure and HLA in healthy donors. The PCR ran on 60 Vbeta and 13 Jbeta primers. Assay: immunoSEQ multiplex PCR; the TCRdb copy retains only in-frame clones and omits some. This table has roughly 120,000 clones, about 76% appearing once. Study-wide findings and caveats: A later analysis reportedly found fewer N-insertions in an Asian-associated ancestry cluster than the roughly 680-donor mean. 164 TCR beta chains were listed as cytomegalovirus-associated.

Trimming cost V 3 bases and J 3 bases; bases outside gene matches: 8. Per the germline V gene, CDR1 is SQVTM and CDR2 is ANQGSEA. The CDR3 runs 15 residues. With respect to this clone: The antigen is undetermined.

The sequencing input was PBMCs. This TCR derives from a man in his forties or fifties in good health and CMV-seropositive. The gene calls are TRBV29-1 and TRBJ2-7; 10 nucleotides match TRBD1. In DNA, the CDR3 is TGCAGCGTTGAGGCCCCGACAGGGGGCTACTACGAGCAGTACTTC. Protein sequence: CSVEAPTGGYYEQYF.